A selection of T cell receptor beta chains follows, all from one sample in a study of T-cell reconstitution after alpha-beta-depleted transplantation in children. Each CDR3 protein is one row after TCRdb ran MiXCR on the PCR reads. The sample includes about 980,000 distinct CDR3 sequences, under 30% of them seen just once. This specimen was PBMCs, mostly from graft donor cells, taken 360 days after TCRalphabeta/CD19-depleted stem cell transplant. The receptors come from a boy under three years old who had a stem cell transplant for SCID, so the T cells may come from the graft donor. The CDR3 runs from the conserved cysteine through the conserved F or W. D genes are given only for firm matches. Clone size is given for some rows only: seen once, a few or many times, or a class if the clone is expanded.

j_gene | v_gene | d_gene | abundance | CDR3nt | CDR3aa
TRBJ1-3 | TRBV18 | NA | NA | TGTGCCAGCTCACCGACAGCTGGAAACACCATATATTTT | CASSPTAGNTIYF
TRBJ2-7 | TRBV11-1 | NA | few | TGTGCCAGCAGTTACACTTCAGGGACCGCCGCCGTCTCCTACGAGCAGTACTTC | CASSYTSGTAAVSYEQYF
TRBJ2-1 | TRBV12-3/TRBV12-4 | TRBD2 | few | TGTGCCAGCAGTCTACTAGCGGGGGTAGTAGTTGAGCAGTTCTTC | CASSLLAGVVVEQFF
TRBJ2-1 | TRBV12-3/TRBV12-4 | NA | NA | TGTGCCAGCAGTTTCCCAGGACTGGAGCAGTTCTTC | CASSFPGLEQFF
TRBJ2-3 | TRBV4-3 | NA | NA | TGCGCCAGCAGCCAAGATGCCGCCGCGAGTTGGGCCACAGATACGCAGTATTTT | CASSQDAAASWATDTQYF
TRBJ2-2 | TRBV15 | TRBD1 | many | TGTGCCACCAGCAGACCGGGACAGGCCAACACCGGGGAGCTGTTTTTT | CATSRPGQANTGELFF
TRBJ1-3 | TRBV15 | NA | NA | TGTGCCACCAGCAGAGAGGGCGTCTCTGGCAACACCATATATTTT | CATSREGVSGNTIYF
TRBJ2-2 | TRBV7-8 | NA | few | TGTGCCAGCAGGGAATACACCGGGGAGCTGTTTTTT | CASREYTGELFF
TRBJ1-5 | TRBV5-5 | NA | NA | TGTGCCAGCAGCGGAGGCTCAGGGATTAGCAATCAGCCCCAGCATTTT | CASSGGSGISNQPQHF
TRBJ2-3 | TRBV29-1 | TRBD1 | NA | TGCAGCGTTGAAGATGAGCAGGACAGGGGAGGAGGAGATACGCAGTATTTT | CSVEDEQDRGGGDTQYF
TRBJ1-1 | TRBV6-4 | NA | NA | TGTGCCAGCAGTGTCTCAGGCATAATGAACACTGAAGCTTTCTTT | CASSVSGIMNTEAFF
TRBJ2-1 | TRBV12-3/TRBV12-4 | NA | few | TGTGCCAGCAGTCCATACAGGGACTGGGTGGGGAATGAGCAGTTCTTC | CASSPYRDWVGNEQFF
TRBJ2-2 | TRBV21-1 | NA | NA | TGTGCCAGCAGCGTGGGTGGACTAGCGGGGGGCACGAACACCGGGGAGCTGTTTTTT | CASSVGGLAGGTNTGELFF
TRBJ1-5 | TRBV12-3/TRBV12-4 | TRBD1 | NA | TGTGCCAGCAGGGGACAGGGGGCAAATCAGCCCCAGCATTTT | CASRGQGANQPQHF
TRBJ2-7 | TRBV6-8 | TRBD1 | NA | TGTGCCAGCAGTTGGGACAGGCGGGAGCAGTACTTC | CASSWDRREQYF
TRBJ2-7 | TRBV18 | TRBD1 | NA | TGTGCCAGCTCACCAACCCGGGACAGGACCTACGAGCAGTACTTC | CASSPTRDRTYEQYF
TRBJ1-2 | TRBV20-1 | NA | NA | TGCAGTGCTAGTGAGGGGATCTATGGCTACACCTTC | CSASEGIYGYTF
TRBJ2-5 | TRBV4-2 | NA | NA | TGTGCCAGCAGCCAAGACAGGGGGGGTCCCGTCACCCAGTACTTC | CASSQDRGGPVTQYF
TRBJ2-5 | TRBV29-1 | TRBD1 | few | TGCAGCGTTAGCAACAGGGGGAGGCAAGAGACCCAGTACTTC | CSVSNRGRQETQYF
TRBJ2-7 | TRBV3-1 | NA | NA | TGTGCCAGCAGCCGATCAACTCCAGCTGGGCGTGGAAAGCAGTACTTC | CASSRSTPAGRGKQYF
TRBJ2-7 | TRBV5-4 | TRBD2 | NA | TGTGCCAGCAGCTCCTCTAGCGGGGGGGCCTATCGGATTACCTACGAGCAGTACTTC | CASSSSSGGAYRITYEQYF
TRBJ2-7 | TRBV5-1 | NA | few | TGCGCCAGCAGTCCTACAGGGAGTCCCTACGAGCAGTACTTC | CASSPTGSPYEQYF
TRBJ2-2 | TRBV5-1 | NA | NA | TGCGCCAGCAGCTTGGAAGGGGAAGCCGGGGAGCTGTTTTTT | CASSLEGEAGELFF
TRBJ2-3 | TRBV12-3/TRBV12-4 | NA | NA | TGTGCCAGCAGTTACGAAATAACAGGGACGGCAGATACGCAGTATTTT | CASSYEITGTADTQYF
TRBJ2-7 | TRBV9 | TRBD1 | NA | TGTGCCAGCAGCGCCGGGACAGGGCACTACGAGCAGTACTTC | CASSAGTGHYEQYF
TRBJ2-7 | TRBV6-5 | NA | few | TGTGCCAGCAAGGTTAGCAACCTAAAGAGCTCCTACGAGCAGTACTTC | CASKVSNLKSSYEQYF
TRBJ2-5 | TRBV3-1 | NA | few | TGTGCCAGCAGCCTGAGGGGGTCGGGGACCCAGTACTTC | CASSLRGSGTQYF
TRBJ2-1 | TRBV12-3/TRBV12-4 | NA | NA | TGTGCCAGCGAACAGCCCGGGACGATAGGTGAGCAGTTCTTC | CASEQPGTIGEQFF
TRBJ1-3 | TRBV7-9 | NA | NA | TGTGCCAGCAGCGGTAGGGGGGTCTCTGGAAACACCATATATTTT | CASSGRGVSGNTIYF
TRBJ1-1 | TRBV29-1 | NA | few | TGCAGCGTGGTTGAAATGAACACTGAAGCTTTCTTT | CSVVEMNTEAFF
TRBJ2-5 | TRBV6-2/TRBV6-3 | NA | NA | TGTGCCAGCAGTTACTCGTCCCTACAAGAGACCCAGTACTTC | CASSYSSLQETQYF
TRBJ2-7 | TRBV10-3 | NA | NA | TGTGCCATCAGTGAGTCCCCCGTCGGGCCCCAATGGTGGGAGCAGTACTTC | CAISESPVGPQWWEQYF
TRBJ2-1 | TRBV20-1 | NA | NA | TGCAGTGCTAGTATGGGCCGCGATACGATATACAATGAGCAGTTCTTC | CSASMGRDTIYNEQFF
TRBJ2-7 | TRBV7-2 | TRBD2 | few | TGTGCCAGCAGGCCGGGACTAGCGTACGAGCAGTACTTC | CASRPGLAYEQYF
TRBJ2-3 | TRBV27 | TRBD2 | few | TGTGCCAGCAGTCCAACGGCCGGGACTAGCGGCAATACGCAGTATTTT | CASSPTAGTSGNTQYF
TRBJ2-5 | TRBV5-1 | NA | few | TGCGCCAGCAGCTTGGGCGGGTTCCAAGAGACCCAGTACTTC | CASSLGGFQETQYF
TRBJ1-4 | TRBV30 | NA | NA | TGTGCCTGGAGTGCCGGACTGGAGGAGGAAAAACTGTTTTTT | CAWSAGLEEEKLFF